Here is one TCR beta chain with its context. The data are from a study of blood T cell repertoires in COVID-19. TCRdb keeps only in-frame clones here, not all; method: immunoSEQ multiplex PCR. The data contain under 300,000 clones, roughly 90% of them singletons. Sequenced material: peripheral blood. This TCR was sampled from a woman aged 55-70 years with COVID-19, enrolled during active disease.

This chain's CDR3 is CASSPHRGMGANVLTF. In DNA form, the CDR3 reads TGTGCCAGCAGCCCGCACAGGGGGATGGGGGCCAACGTCCTGACTTTC. The V gene is TRBV11-1, the J gene TRBJ2-6; TRBD1 matches at 8 bases. Trimming removed 5 bases from V and 4 bases from J; junction bases left unmatched: 7. CDR3 length: 16 residues. CDR1 and CDR2 (germline): SGHAT, FQDESV (reference sequence).